The entry below describes one T cell receptor (beta chain). Its antigen is unknown. The germline CDR1 and CDR2 sequences are DFQATT and SNEGSKA (reference sequence). CDR3 size: 14 residues. V shed 6 bases and J shed 4 bases, with 15 bases lying between them. The record originates from a study of Graves' ophthalmopathy and Graves' hyperthyroidism. The overall study: The stable label applied to hyperthyroidism with no ophthalmopathy within 18 months of follow-up. Whole-study results and caveats: Most thyroid-expanded clonotypes exceeding 0.001 frequency were also found in blood.

The study amplified TCR beta CDR3 regions using RNA transcripts. First-round RT-PCR relied on HTBI primers, and a second-round multiplex PCR came next. TCRdb analysed the multiplex PCR reads with MiXCR anew, one entry per CDR3 protein. The data contain around 520,000 distinct CDR3 sequences, 39% of them singletons. The chain uses TRBV20-1 and TRBJ1-4; D gene ambiguous. This TCR came from an adult man with Graves' hyperthyroidism. The specimen was peripheral blood or thyroid tissue (not recorded which). For the CDR3, the DNA is TGCAGTGCGCTGGTAGACGGCGTTAATGAAAAACTGTTTTTT. Its protein product is CSALVDGVNEKLFF.